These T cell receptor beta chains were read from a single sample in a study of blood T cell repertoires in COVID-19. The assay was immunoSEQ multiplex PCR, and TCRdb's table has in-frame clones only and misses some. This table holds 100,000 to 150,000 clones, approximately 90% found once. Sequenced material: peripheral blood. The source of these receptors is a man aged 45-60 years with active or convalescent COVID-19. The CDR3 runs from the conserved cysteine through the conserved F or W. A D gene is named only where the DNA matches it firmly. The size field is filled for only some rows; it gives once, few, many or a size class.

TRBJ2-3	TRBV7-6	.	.	TGTGCCAGCAGCTTAGCAGCGGGCGGGACGGTAGATACGCAGTATTTT	CASSLAAGGTVDTQYF
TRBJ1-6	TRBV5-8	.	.	TGTGCCAGCAGCTTTGGCAGGGTGGCGTATTCACCCCTCCACTTT	CASSFGRVAYSPLHF
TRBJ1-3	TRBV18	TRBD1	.	TGTGCCAGCTCACCGAGGGACAGCTACTACTCTGGAAACACCATATATTTT	CASSPRDSYYSGNTIYF
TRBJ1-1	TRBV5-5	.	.	TGTGCCAGCACCCGCTCGTTGGGGGCGATGAACACTGAAGCTTTCTTT	CASTRSLGAMNTEAFF
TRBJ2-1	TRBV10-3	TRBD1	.	TGTGCCACCCAGGCTCGTTCGCCGGGACAGGGGATGAATGAGCAGTTCTTC	CATQARSPGQGMNEQFF
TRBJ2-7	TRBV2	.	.	TGTGCCAGCATAATTGGCGGCTACTCCTACGAGCAGTACTTC	CASIIGGYSYEQYF
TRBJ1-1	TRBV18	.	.	TGTGCCAGCTCACCGACATACTCAGACACACCAAGAGCGAACACTGAAGCTTTCTTT	CASSPTYSDTPRANTEAFF
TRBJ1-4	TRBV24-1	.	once	TGTGCCACCAGTGACGAGACAGAGTATGAAAAACTGTTTTTT	CATSDETEYEKLFF
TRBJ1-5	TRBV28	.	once	TGTGCCAGCAGTGCCGGTCTTAGCAATCAGCCCCAGCATTTT	CASSAGLSNQPQHF
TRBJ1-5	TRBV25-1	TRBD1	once	TGTGCCAGCAGTGAACCAGGGGGCGCGGGCAATCAGCCCCAGCATTTT	CASSEPGGAGNQPQHF
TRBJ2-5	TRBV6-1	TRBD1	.	TGTGCCAGCAGTGACTTCTGGGGGGACAGGGGGCTAGAGACCCAGTACTTC	CASSDFWGDRGLETQYF
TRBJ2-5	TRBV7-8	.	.	TGTGCCAGCAGCTTAGACAGATCTACGGGGGAGACCCAGTACTTC	CASSLDRSTGETQYF
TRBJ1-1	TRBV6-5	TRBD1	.	TGTGCCAGCAGTTACACAAGGACAGGAGAAGCTTTCTTT	CASSYTRTGEAFF